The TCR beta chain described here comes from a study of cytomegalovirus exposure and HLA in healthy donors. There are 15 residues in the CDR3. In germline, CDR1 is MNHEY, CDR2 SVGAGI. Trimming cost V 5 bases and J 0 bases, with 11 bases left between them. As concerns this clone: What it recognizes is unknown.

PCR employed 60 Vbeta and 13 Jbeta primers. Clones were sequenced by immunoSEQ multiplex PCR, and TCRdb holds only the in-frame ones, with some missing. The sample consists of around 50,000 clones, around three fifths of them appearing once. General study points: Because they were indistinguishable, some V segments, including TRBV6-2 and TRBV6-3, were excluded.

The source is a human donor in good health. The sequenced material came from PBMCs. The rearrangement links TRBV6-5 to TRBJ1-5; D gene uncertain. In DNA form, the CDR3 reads TGTGCCAGCAGTCCCCTCCTAAGTAGCAATCAGCCCCAGCATTTT. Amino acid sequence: CASSPLLSSNQPQHF.